Presented here are 8 T cell receptor beta chains from one specimen sequenced in a study of T cell clusters in autoimmune cytopenias. TRB was amplified from 250 ng of peripheral blood genomic DNA per sample. Multiplex touch-down PCR amplified TRB using TRB-A and TRB-B pools in one tube. TCRdb re-called the multiplex PCR reads, yielding one record per CDR3 amino acid sequence without DNA. This sample carries about 9,500 distinct CDR3 sequences, with around a tenth going to the ten biggest clones. Sequenced material: peripheral blood. Receptors originate from a human donor with an autoimmune cytopenia or autoimmune hepatitis (not recorded which).

This clonotype shows up as medium-sized by frequency. The chain employs TRBV6-5 and TRBJ2-1; the TCRdb call, TRBD1, lacks DNA for checking. The germline V gene encodes CDR1 MNHEY and CDR2 SVGAGI. The CDR3 sequence is 14 residues long. CDR3 amino acids: CASSPDGAGNEQFF.

The rearrangement links TRBV5-4 to TRBJ1-2; checking the TCRdb D call of TRBD1 is not possible without DNA. This CDR3 has 16 residues. From germline, CDR1 is SGHNT and CDR2 YYREEE (reference sequence). CDR3 amino acids: CASSLASGGRVNGYTF.

The V gene is TRBV10-1, the J gene TRBJ2-1; TCRdb returns TRBD1, unconfirmable since there is no DNA. Per the germline V gene, CDR1 is WNHNN and CDR2 is SYGVQD (reference sequence). The CDR3 is 13 amino acids. CDR3 sequence: CASTGQAYNEQFF.

The J gene is TRBJ2-3, the V gene TRBV18. The CDR3 extends over 16 amino acids. Germline loops: CDR1 KGHSH, CDR2 LQKENI. Here the CDR3 reads CASSPPRTESTDTQYF. Variable domain in full (rest from reference TRBV18 and TRBJ2-3): NAGVMQNPRHLVRRRGQEARLRCSPMKGHSHVYWYRQLPEEGLKFMVYLQKENIIDESGMPKERFSAEFPKEGPSILRIQQVVRGDSAAYFCASSPPRTESTDTQYFGPGTRLTVL.

This clonotype is identified as medium-sized from frequency. CDR3 amino acids: CASSMTGGVHNEQFF. This rearrangement joins TRBV19 to TRBJ2-1; TCRdb's D call, TRBD1, is unchecked because there is no DNA. The CDR3 contains 15 residues. Germline V gene lookup returns CDR1 LNHDA and CDR2 SQIVND (reference sequence).

This clonotype is classed as medium-sized by frequency. The rearrangement uses TRBV6-1 and TRBJ2-3. The V gene's germline CDR1 is MNHNS and CDR2 SASEGT. CDR3 length equals 15 residues. The CDR3 is CASSEDPTVTDTQYF.

By frequency, this clonotype is medium-sized. J is TRBJ2-7 and V is TRBV12-3 or TRBV12-4. CDR3 length equals 12 residues. CDR3 protein: CASSSHGYEQYF.

The chain recombines TRBV5-1 with TRBJ2-3; TCRdb reports TRBD1, a call that lacks DNA to check it against. Per germline, CDR1 SGHRS and CDR2 YFSETQ. The CDR3 has 16 amino acids. The CDR3 spells CASSAIGGLSTDTQYF.